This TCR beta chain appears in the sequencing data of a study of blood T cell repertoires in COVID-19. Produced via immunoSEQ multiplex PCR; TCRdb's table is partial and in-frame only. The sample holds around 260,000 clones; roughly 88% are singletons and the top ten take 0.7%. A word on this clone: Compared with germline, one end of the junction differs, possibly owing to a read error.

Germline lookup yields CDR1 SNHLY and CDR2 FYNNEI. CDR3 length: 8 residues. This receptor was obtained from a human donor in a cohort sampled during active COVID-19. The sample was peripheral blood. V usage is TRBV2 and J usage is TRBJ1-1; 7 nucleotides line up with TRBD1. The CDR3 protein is CAGARGWF. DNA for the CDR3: TGTGCCGGGGCCAGGGGGTGGTTT.